The T cell receptor beta chain under discussion was sequenced for a study of blood T cell repertoires in COVID-19. This clone was seen once. Produced via immunoSEQ multiplex PCR; TCRdb's table is partial and in-frame only. The sample carries about 89,000 clones, 75% to 90% recorded once. The sample taken for sequencing was peripheral blood. The receptor was isolated from a man older than 75 with active or convalescent COVID-19.

The CDR3 DNA reads as TGTGCCAGCAGTTACGGGCCCGGGACTAGCGGGAGCACAGATACGCAGTATTTT. Translation: CASSYGPGTSGSTDTQYF. The gene calls are TRBV6-2 or TRBV6-3 and TRBJ2-3; 12 bases fit TRBD2. CDR1 MNHEY and CDR2 SVGEGT come from the germline V gene. V shed 2 bases, J shed 0 bases, and the junction held 6 bases outside the gene matches. The length of the CDR3 is 18 residues.